The 27 T cell receptor beta chains listed next were all sequenced from one sample in a study of control samples from healthy donors and cancer patients. TCRdb's copy holds only in-frame clones and misses some; the assay was immunoSEQ multiplex PCR. The sample includes about 94,000 clones, about nine tenths seen only once; the top ten take 3% to 4.5%. Sequencing input: blood. The receptors shown here come from a woman under 30 in good health.

This chain joins TRBV6-6 and TRBJ1-1; no clear D gene. The germline V gene encodes CDR1 MNHNY and CDR2 SVGAGI (reference sequence). The CDR3 spans 13 residues. The V gene lost 2 bases and the J gene lost 0 bases, with 4 bases spanning the gap. The CDR3 nucleotides are TGTGCCAGCAGTTACACGATGAACACTGAAGCTTTCTTT. Its protein is CASSYTMNTEAFF.

V gene TRBV7-2 combines with J gene TRBJ1-1; D not certain. V lost 4 bases and J lost 11, with 23 bases in between. Germline CDR1 is SGHTA and CDR2 is FQGNSA. The CDR3 consists of 15 residues. The CDR3 protein is CASSSDNNAIIVAFF. CDR3 DNA sequence: TGTGCCAGCAGCTCAGACAATAACGCCATAATAGTGGCTTTCTTT.

This clone was counted a single time. The genes are TRBV6-1 and TRBJ1-2, with D hard to call. Germline CDR1 is MNHNS and CDR2 is SASEGT. Trimming took 3 bases from V and 3 from J, leaving 8 bases between them. The CDR3 totals 13 residues. The CDR3 loop reads CASSDTAYYGYTF. DNA of the CDR3: TGTGCCAGCAGTGACACAGCTTACTATGGCTACACCTTC.

The chain uses TRBV10-2 and TRBJ1-2; TRBD1 aligns across 10 bases. CDR1 is WSHSY and CDR2 is SAAADI in the germline V gene. The length of the CDR3 is 16 residues. Trimming at V came to 2 bases and at J to 10 bases, leaving 13 bases not matched to a gene. CDR3 sequence (DNA): TGCGCCAGCAGTGAGGTCAGCGGGACAGGGGATCGAATCTACACCTTC. Translating gives CASSEVSGTGDRIYTF.

The chain recombines TRBV3-1 (or the pseudogene TRBV3-2) with TRBJ1-1; D unresolved. The CDR3 runs 15 residues. Germline CDR1 is LGHDT and CDR2 is YNNKEL (reference sequence). The V end was cut by 2 bases, the J end by 0 bases, with 10 bases between. DNA of the CDR3: TGTGCCAGCAGCCAACGTACGAACATGAACACTGAAGCTTTCTTT. It encodes CASSQRTNMNTEAFF.

The chain joins TRBV6-1 to TRBJ1-1; D is unresolved. The CDR3 consists of 13 residues. Between the trimmed V and J ends, which lost 0 bases and 3 bases, there was a span of 5 bases. Germline CDR1 MNHNS, CDR2 SASEGT. CDR3 coding DNA: TGTGCCAGCAGTGAAGCGGGAGACACTGAAGCTTTCTTT. This encodes CASSEAGDTEAFF.

There are a few counts of this clone. The chain couples TRBV19 to TRBJ1-1; D remains ambiguous. The germline CDR1 and CDR2 sequences are LNHDA and SQIVND (reference sequence). Trimming shortened V by 7 bases and J by 2 bases, and 17 bases separated the two germline ends. The CDR3 has 15 amino acids. DNA for the CDR3: TGTGCCAGTACCACGAAAAGGGAGGGTAACACTGAAGCTTTCTTT. Residues: CASTTKREGNTEAFF.

Concerning this clone: The sample holds other DNA sequences that translate to the same CDR3. The chain carries TRBV5-1 and TRBJ1-2, with D perhaps matching TRBD1 (5 bases). This CDR3 has 15 residues. V was clipped by 0 bases and J by 1 base, with 10 bases between them. Germline V CDR1 and CDR2: SGHRS, YFSETQ. For the CDR3, the DNA is TGCGCCAGCAGCTTGGTCGGGACGGATAACTATGGCTACACCTTC. Amino acid sequence: CASSLVGTDNYGYTF.

This chain uses TRBV4-1 with TRBJ1-5, with no clear D. The CDR3 runs 18 residues. From germline, CDR1 is MGHRA and CDR2 YSYEKL. V lost 0 bases and J lost 2, with 17 bases in between. CDR3 amino acids: CASSQDSVTQGRNQPQHF. The CDR3 DNA reads as TGCGCCAGCAGCCAAGATTCCGTAACCCAAGGGCGCAATCAGCCCCAGCATTTT.

The J gene is TRBJ2-3, the V gene TRBV5-5; 12 nucleotides agree with TRBD2. The germline V gene has CDR1 SGHKS and CDR2 YYEKEE (reference sequence). The CDR3 spans 16 residues. The V gene end was trimmed by 5 bases and the J gene end by 6 bases; junction bases not matched to a gene: 10. CDR3 sequence: CASSYRLAGASDTQYF. CDR3 in DNA: TGTGCCAGCAGTTATAGACTAGCGGGGGCCTCGGATACGCAGTATTTT.

The chain uses TRBV5-5 and TRBJ1-1; perhaps TRBD1 as D (5 bases). The V and J ends lost 2 bases and 7 bases respectively, with 21 bases between them. This CDR3 is built from 16 residues. Germline CDR1 and CDR2: SGHKS and YYEKEE (reference sequence). In DNA, the CDR3 is TGTGCCAGCAGCTTAGGTCGTATAGGGGTTCCGGGTGAAGCTTTCTTT. Protein: CASSLGRIGVPGEAFF. The full variable domain, its missing parts supplied by reference TRBV5-5 and TRBJ1-1, is DAGVTQSPTHLIKTRGQQVTLRCSPISGHKSVSWYQQVLGQGPQFIFQYYEKEERGRGNFPDRFSARQFPNYSSELNVNALLLGDSALYLCASSLGRIGVPGEAFFGQGTRLTVV.

The genes are TRBV7-9 and TRBJ1-1, with a weak D call TRBD1 (5 bases). V gave up 4 bases and J gave up 8 bases, with 14 bases separating them. Germline V gives CDR1 SEHNR, CDR2 FQNEAQ (reference sequence). The CDR3 loop spans 13 amino acids. The DNA of the CDR3 is TGTGCCAGCAGCTATGGAGGGACTTCGGAAGCTTTCTTT. Its translation is CASSYGGTSEAFF.

This clone showed up just once. V gene TRBV19 combines with J gene TRBJ1-1, with a possible D match to TRBD1 (5 bases). The V end lost 5 bases, the J end lost 10 bases, and 17 bases lay between the germline ends. Germline CDR1 LNHDA, CDR2 SQIVND (reference sequence). The CDR3 consists of 13 residues. The CDR3 loop is CASSAVPGTAAFF. CDR3 nucleotides: TGTGCCAGTAGTGCCGTCCCCGGGACCGCAGCTTTCTTT.

The J gene is TRBJ1-4, the V gene TRBV29-1; the match to TRBD1 covers 7 bases. The CDR3 is 15 amino acids. Germline V lookup: CDR1 SQVTM, CDR2 ANQGSEA. J was trimmed by 4 bases and V by 6 bases; bases with no gene match: 11. CDR3 loop: CSVPLGGQHNEKLFF. The CDR3 DNA is TGCAGCGTCCCATTGGGGGGACAGCATAATGAAAAACTGTTTTTT.

V is TRBV5-5 and J is TRBJ1-5, with a weak D call TRBD1 (5 bases). V lost 0 bases, J lost 0 bases, and 13 bases lay in between. This CDR3 is 17 amino acids long. CDR1 is SGHKS, CDR2 YYEKEE, per germline (reference sequence). CDR3 sequence reads: CASSLGRAGSSNQPQHF. The CDR3 DNA follows: TGTGCCAGCAGCTTGGGCAGGGCGGGATCTAGCAATCAGCCCCAGCATTTT. Based on the CDR3 plus reference TRBV5-5 and TRBJ1-5, the full variable domain is DAGVTQSPTHLIKTRGQQVTLRCSPISGHKSVSWYQQVLGQGPQFIFQYYEKEERGRGNFPDRFSARQFPNYSSELNVNALLLGDSALYLCASSLGRAGSSNQPQHFGDGTRLSIL.

This clone was seen once. J is TRBJ1-1 and V is TRBV28; 9 nucleotides match TRBD1. Germline CDR1 and CDR2: MDHEN and SYDVKM. The CDR3 has 16 amino acids. J was trimmed by 0 bases and V by 6 bases; bases with no gene match: 8. CDR3 loop: CASSVWTGAMNTEAFF. The DNA for the CDR3 is TGTGCCAGCAGCGTATGGACAGGGGCCATGAACACTGAAGCTTTCTTT.

The chain couples TRBV27 to TRBJ1-6, with D maybe TRBD1 (6 bases). V was clipped by 5 bases and J by 5 bases, with 13 bases between them. The V gene's germline CDR1 is MNHEY and CDR2 SMNVEV (reference sequence). This CDR3 contains 15 residues. The CDR3 DNA reads TGTGCCAGCAGTCCTATCAGGGGTAATAATTCACCCCTCCACTTT. This encodes CASSPIRGNNSPLHF.

CDR3 in amino acids: CASSLDKGARTEAFF. The DNA of the CDR3 is TGTGCCAGCAGCTTAGATAAGGGGGCGCGGACTGAAGCTTTCTTT. The V and J genes are TRBV11-2 and TRBJ1-1, with 7 bases aligning to TRBD1. Germline trimming cut 0 bases from V and 5 bases from J; bases unmatched to any gene: 6. This CDR3 contains 15 residues. The V gene's germline CDR1 is SGHAT and CDR2 FQNNGV.

This sequence joins TRBV4-1 and TRBJ2-6; 9 nucleotides agree with TRBD1. The CDR3 totals 19 residues. Germline V gene data show CDR1 as MGHRA and CDR2 as YSYEKL. Unmatched junction bases numbered 14, after V lost 4 bases and J lost 4 bases. The DNA of the CDR3 is TGCGCCAGCAGCCCGAGGGGAGGGACAGGGACTACCGGGGCCAACGTCCTGACTTTC. Protein sequence: CASSPRGGTGTTGANVLTF.

The genes are TRBV4-1 and TRBJ2-7; maybe TRBD1 (6 bases). Deletions cut 4 bases from V and 3 bases from J, with 10 bases between. Germline V gives CDR1 MGHRA, CDR2 YSYEKL. CDR3 length: 13 residues. In nucleotides, the CDR3 is TGCGCCAGCAGCCCCACAGGGAGCTACGAGCAGTACTTC. Its protein product is CASSPTGSYEQYF.

V and J are TRBV19 and TRBJ2-3; a weak D match, TRBD2 (6 bases). V gave up 4 bases and J gave up 3 bases, with 14 bases separating them. Germline loops: CDR1 LNHDA, CDR2 SQIVND (reference sequence). The CDR3 length is 15 residues. CDR3 amino acids: CASSRGGLGTDTQYF. The DNA for the CDR3 is TGTGCCAGTAGTAGAGGAGGGCTAGGGACAGATACGCAGTATTTT.

Concerning this clone itself: The same CDR3 is also encoded by other DNA sequences in this sample. The chain carries TRBV5-1 and TRBJ2-5; possibly TRBD2 for D (6 bases). The CDR3 sequence is 13 residues long. With 0 bases removed from V and 4 bases from J, the gap between germline ends came to 7 bases. Looked up from germline, CDR1 is SGHRS and CDR2 is YFSETQ. Here the CDR3 DNA reads TGCGCCAGCAGCTTGGAAGCGGGAGAGACCCAGTACTTC. This translates into CASSLEAGETQYF.

This chain uses TRBV9 with TRBJ1-1; tentative D call: TRBD1 (5 bases). The germline V gene encodes CDR1 SGDLS and CDR2 YYNGEE. The CDR3 has 15 residues. V shed 1 base and J shed 1 base, with 11 bases lying between them. In DNA, the CDR3 is TGTGCCAGCAGCGTATCGTTGGGGGGGAACACTGAAGCTTTCTTT. Translation gives CASSVSLGGNTEAFF.

This chain uses TRBV5-1 with TRBJ2-6, with 7 bases identical to TRBD1. From germline, CDR1 is SGHRS and CDR2 YFSETQ. After removal of 7 bases from V and 4 bases from J, the junction contained 5 bases not matched to a gene. This CDR3 has 14 amino acids. The CDR3 DNA reads TGCGCCAGCTGGACAGGACCCGGGGCCAACGTCCTGACTTTC. This encodes CASWTGPGANVLTF.

The gene calls are TRBV18 and TRBJ2-7, with no clear D. Per germline, CDR1 KGHSH and CDR2 LQKENI. V was pared by 6 bases and J by 3 bases, with 9 bases between. The CDR3 totals 12 residues. The CDR3 spells CASSSDLYEQYF. CDR3 nucleotides: TGTGCCAGCTCGTCGGACCTCTACGAGCAGTACTTC.

The chain combines TRBV7-2 with TRBJ2-1; 9 nucleotides match TRBD2. The CDR3 is made up of 16 amino acids. The V and J ends lost 5 bases and 8 bases, in that order; junction bases with no gene match: 13. Germline V gene data show CDR1 as SGHTA and CDR2 as FQGNSA. CDR3 protein: CASSVYGTSSGHEQFF. DNA of the CDR3: TGTGCCAGCAGCGTGTACGGGACTAGCTCCGGTCATGAGCAGTTCTTC.

The chain employs TRBV5-8 and TRBJ1-5; 7 bases map to TRBD1. Germline trimming cut 2 bases from V and 3 bases from J; bases unmatched to any gene: 14. The CDR3 is 18 amino acids. The germline V gene encodes CDR1 SGHTS and CDR2 YDEGEE. Here the CDR3 reads CASSLGAFRDSSNQPQHF. DNA of the CDR3: TGTGCCAGCAGCTTAGGAGCCTTCCGGGACAGCTCCAATCAGCCCCAGCATTTT.